Reported below is one T cell receptor (beta chain). What it binds is unknown. The record originates from a study of PD-1 blockade in classical Hodgkin lymphoma. Study-level information: Patients were infused with nivolumab 3 mg/kg every 2 weeks.

Regarding time point: cycle 4 day 1 (C4D1), after more than 5 weeks of nivolumab. No patient escaped relapse after autologous stem cell transplantation, and brentuximab vedotin exposure varied. Researchers used magnetic negative selection to pull out pure CD4+ T cells from thawed PBMCs. Findings of the study overall: Baseline diversity was lower in partial responders and progressors than complete responders. Compared with healthy donors, newly diagnosed patients reportedly showed lower baseline TCR diversity.

Method: immunoSEQ multiplex PCR; TCRdb's copy keeps in-frame clones and lacks some. The table shows approximately 28,000 clones, with around 79% occurring only once. The origin of this receptor is a human donor with classical Hodgkin lymphoma. Specimen: CD4+ T cells from blood, collected before the fourth cycle of nivolumab.

CDR3 sequence: CASSIIGGPTYNEQFF. CDR3 nucleotide sequence: TGTGCCAGTAGTATAATTGGGGGGCCCACCTACAATGAGCAGTTCTTC. The rearrangement uses TRBV19 and TRBJ2-1, with D perhaps being TRBD1 or TRBD2 (6 bases each). With 2 bases removed from V and 2 bases from J, the gap between germline ends came to 13 bases. Germline V gene data show CDR1 as LNHDA and CDR2 as SQIVND (reference sequence). CDR3 length equals 16 residues. Looking up the rest from reference TRBV19 and TRBJ2-1 gives the full variable domain: DGGITQSPKYLFRKEGQNVTLSCEQNLNHDAMYWYRQDPGQGLRLIYYSQIVNDFQKGDIAEGYSVSREKKESFPLTVTSAQKNPTAFYLCASSIIGGPTYNEQFFGPGTRLTVL.